The following is a T cell receptor beta chain sequence with its context. Its antigen is currently unknown. The CDR3 runs to 16 residues. The germline V and J ends were trimmed by 1 base and 0 bases, with 12 bases remaining between them. Germline V gene lookup returns CDR1 KGHSH and CDR2 LQKENI. The data were obtained in a study of CD8+ T cells in alopecia areata. Those with alopecia areata gave lesional scalp punch biopsies and peripheral blood. The study, taken as a whole, reports: In lesional scalp, particularly from alopecia totalis/universalis, clonality was higher than in normal scalp. Mice gave a clearer picture of TCR sharing than patients did, possibly for HLA-related reasons.

Extracted from the samples, RNA was reverse transcribed into cDNA to serve as the sequencing template. Sequencing used immunoSEQ multiplex PCR; TCRdb keeps in-frame clones, though not all of them. The sample includes roughly 130,000 clones, around 50% of them seen just once. The receptor was derived from a human donor with alopecia areata. Sequences were derived from CD4+ T cells sorted from blood, sampled at week 0. The chain couples TRBV18 to TRBJ1-1; D unclear. CDR3 sequence reads: CASSPRRAGMNTEAFF. Here the CDR3 DNA reads TGTGCCAGCTCACCACGACGAGCGGGCATGAACACTGAAGCTTTCTTT.